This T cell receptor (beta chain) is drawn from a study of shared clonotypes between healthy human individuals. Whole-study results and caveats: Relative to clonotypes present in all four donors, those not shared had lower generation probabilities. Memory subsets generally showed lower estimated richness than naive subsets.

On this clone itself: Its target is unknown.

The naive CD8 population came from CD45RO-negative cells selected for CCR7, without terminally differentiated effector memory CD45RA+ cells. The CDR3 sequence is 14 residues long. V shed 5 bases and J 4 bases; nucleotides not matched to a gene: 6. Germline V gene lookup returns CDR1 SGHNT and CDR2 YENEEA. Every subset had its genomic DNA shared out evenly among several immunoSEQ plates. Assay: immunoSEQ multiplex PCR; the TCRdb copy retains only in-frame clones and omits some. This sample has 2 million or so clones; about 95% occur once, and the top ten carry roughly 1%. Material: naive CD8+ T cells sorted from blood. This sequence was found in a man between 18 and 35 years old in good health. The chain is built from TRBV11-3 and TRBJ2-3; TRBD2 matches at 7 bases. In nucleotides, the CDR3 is TGTGCCAGCAGCATACGGGGGGATTCAGATACGCAGTATTTT. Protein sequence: CASSIRGDSDTQYF.